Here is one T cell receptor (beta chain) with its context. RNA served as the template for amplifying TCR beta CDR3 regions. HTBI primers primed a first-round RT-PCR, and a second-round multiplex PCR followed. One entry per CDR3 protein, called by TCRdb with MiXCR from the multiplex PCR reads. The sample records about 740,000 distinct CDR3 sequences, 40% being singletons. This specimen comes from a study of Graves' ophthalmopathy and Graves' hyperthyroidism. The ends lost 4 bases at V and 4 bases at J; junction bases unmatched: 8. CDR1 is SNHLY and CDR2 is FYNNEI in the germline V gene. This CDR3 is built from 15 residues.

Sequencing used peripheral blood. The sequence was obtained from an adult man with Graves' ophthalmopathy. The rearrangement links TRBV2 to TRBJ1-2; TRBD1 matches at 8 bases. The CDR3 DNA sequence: TGTGCCAGCAGTGGAAGGACAGGGCAAGTCTATGGCTACACCTTC. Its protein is CASSGRTGQVYGYTF.